The source of this T cell receptor (beta chain) is a study of Graves' ophthalmopathy and Graves' hyperthyroidism. Study summary: There was a collection of peripheral blood at initial diagnosis, before any treatment.

As the template, RNA transcripts were used to amplify TCR beta CDR3 regions. RT-PCR was first run with HTBI primers, then multiplex PCR in a second round. TCRdb re-called the multiplex PCR reads with MiXCR, one entry per CDR3 protein. The repertoire holds 650,000 to 900,000 distinct CDR3 sequences, with approximately 40% as singletons. Germline CDR1 MNHEY, CDR2 SVGAGI. This CDR3 has 14 amino acids. Trimming removed 4 bases at V and 5 bases at J, with 14 bases between. This clonotype was seen at least ten times. Its target is unknown. PBMCs stemmed from approximately 9.7 ml of fresh peripheral blood. Study outcomes and limitations: Detection in blood was also observed for most expanded thyroid clonotypes above 0.001 frequency. Separation of ophthalmopathy from stable hyperthyroidism was achieved by a 13-signature model, at around 89% sensitivity and approximately 84% specificity.

The chain carries TRBV6-5 and TRBJ2-5, with D tentatively TRBD2 (5 bases). Sequencing was carried out using peripheral blood. The sequence came from an adult man with Graves' ophthalmopathy. The CDR3 loop is CASSSLLAGETQYF. The CDR3 region has the DNA TGTGCCAGCAGTTCCCTCCTTGCGGGTGAGACCCAGTACTTC.